This T cell receptor beta chain was obtained from a study of cytomegalovirus exposure and HLA in healthy donors (dated by TCRdb to 2016 to 2017). As for the study more broadly: According to a later analysis, the 120 or so validation repertoires were produced on the same platform as the roughly 700 repertoires of the first cohort. Along with the roughly 670-subject first cohort, a separate validation cohort of over 90 different subjects was used. The study was designed to test whether signatures of past pathogen exposure could be identified by cataloging public T cell receptors. The study combined high-throughput TCR immunosequencing, statistical association of individual TCRs with disease status, and machine learning to predict cytomegalovirus infection status. Results and caveats for the whole study, not just this receptor: Across donors, most TCR sequences were observed very rarely, whereas some public TCRs were present in many individuals. The classifier was reported to diagnose cytomegalovirus status with high specificity and sensitivity in both the original cohort and the validation cohort. A few of the identified cytomegalovirus-associated TCR beta chains were confirmed in vitro to be specific for cytomegalovirus antigens. Of the cluster scores, about 94% were above 0 in a later analysis, which found that TCRs clustered in the first cohort also tended to co-occur in the 120 validation repertoires. The study listed 164 TCR beta chains as associated with cytomegalovirus. According to the authors, the approach could potentially be generalized to other disease states and immunological phenotypes. A later analysis lacked HLA typing for the validation cohort, so it scored co-occurrence in that cohort across all 110 or so repertoires.

In its sample, this clone was seen a few times. What antigen it recognizes has not been identified. Per-base qualities were not stored, and no clone one base away is much larger. Donors formed part of the validation cohort, which comprised 120 subjects and was distinct from the first cohort of under 800 subjects. Library creation used the immunoSEQ multiplex PCR assay. The paper's processing steps were these. A statistical classification framework was built to diagnose cytomegalovirus status from the catalog of TCR beta chain sequences. TCRdb re-hosts the immuneACCESS table, in-frame sequences only. Its copies lack some clones; in the studies checked, an unresolved V gene accounts for under half of them, and the cause for the rest is not known. V and J calls and clone size are as listed in that table; D and trimming were resolved from the DNA. The sample records roughly 90,000 clones, 85% of which are singletons. Roughly 20% of the sample is taken by the ten largest.

Source material: PBMCs. The receptor's source is a man younger than 35 in good health and CMV-seropositive.

The nucleotides are TGTGCCAGCAGCTGGTCACTGGGAGGGACTAATGGCTACACCTTC. This sequence encodes CASSWSLGGTNGYTF. Rearrangement joined TRBV5-5 to TRBJ1-2, with TRBD1 as a weak D call on 5 bases. Trimming at the junction amounts to 3 bases on V and 6 bases on J, and the germline ends lie 18 bases apart. From the germline V gene (reference sequence), CDR1 is SGHKS and CDR2 is YYEKEE. The CDR3, cysteine through phenylalanine, is 15 amino acids long. The retained sequence is limited to the CDR3, 45 bases, with the frame set at the first base.